The 14 T cell receptor beta chains listed next were all sequenced from one sample in a study of T cell repertoires in cytomegalovirus infection. TCRdb reanalysed the reads using MiXCR and keeps one entry per CDR3 protein. The sample has roughly 200,000 distinct CDR3 sequences, less than 9.5% seen once. The sequencing sample was made of PBMCs. The receptors come from a human donor in good health (CMV status not recorded). Some clones in this sample may be carry-over from other donors' samples.

The V gene is TRBV28, the J gene TRBJ1-6, with no clear D. The germline V and J ends were trimmed by 2 bases and 18 bases, with 11 bases remaining between them. Germline CDR1 reads MDHEN; CDR2 reads SYDVKM. This CDR3 spans 11 amino acids. The CDR3 nucleotides are TGTGCCAGCAGTTTAGAGGATCAGCACCACTTT. Protein: CASSLEDQHHF.

On this clonotype: With a much larger clone just one base away, this may be a read error. The rearrangement joins TRBV6-2 or TRBV6-3 to TRBJ2-1; D ambiguous. There are 12 residues in the CDR3. Germline-derived CDR1 and CDR2 are MNHEY and SVGEGT. V lost 11 bases to trimming and J lost 4 bases, with 12 bases between them. CDR3 sequence reads: CARKTGYNEQFF. The DNA of the CDR3 is TGTGCCCGCAAGACCGGTTACAATGAGCAGTTCTTC.

This clonotype was detected ten times or more. The V call is TRBV7-2, the J call TRBJ1-1, with TRBD1 identical over 8 bases. Per the germline V gene, CDR1 is SGHTA and CDR2 is FQGNSA. The length of the CDR3 is 14 residues. Trimming removed 1 base from V and 8 bases from J; junction bases left unmatched: 6. CDR3 in DNA: TGTGCCAGCAGCTTAGAGGTTGGGGACAGGGAAGCTTTCTTT. It specifies CASSLEVGDREAFF.

This clonotype was seen ten or more times. The rearrangement uses TRBV28 and TRBJ2-5, with TRBD2 identical over 7 bases. CDR1 and CDR2 from the germline V gene are MDHEN and SYDVKM. The CDR3 runs to 16 residues. V was pared by 1 base and J by 5 bases, with 10 bases of the junction left unmatched. The CDR3 sequence: CASSLFLALGGETQYF. In DNA, the CDR3 is TGTGCCAGCAGTTTATTCCTAGCACTGGGGGGGGAGACCCAGTACTTC.

As regards this clonotype: A much larger clone differs from this one at a single base, so this may be a read error. This sequence joins TRBV20-1 and TRBJ1-3; D call uncertain. The germline V gene has CDR1 DFQATT and CDR2 SNEGSKA (reference sequence). This CDR3 is built from 16 residues. The CDR3 nucleotides read TGCAATGCTAGCCCAATGGACCGCCACTCTGGAAACACCATATATTTT. Protein product: CNASPMDRHSGNTIYF.

This clonotype was seen ten or more times. CDR3 loop: CRARGGTSDTQYF. The CDR3 DNA follows: TGCAGGGCCCGAGGGGGGACGTCAGATACGCAGTATTTT. This chain uses TRBV20-1 with TRBJ2-3; the D gene could be TRBD1 or TRBD2 (6 bases each). This CDR3 is built from 13 residues. The germline gives CDR1 DFQATT, CDR2 SNEGSKA (reference sequence).

This clonotype was seen ten or more times. This chain links TRBV6-2 or TRBV6-3 with TRBJ1-5; D uncertain. The CDR3 totals 13 residues. CDR1 and CDR2 from the germline V gene are MNHEY and SVGEGT. The V gene lost 3 bases and the J gene lost 0 bases, with 3 bases spanning the gap. CDR3 residues: CASSYYSNQPQHF. The DNA for the CDR3 is TGTGCCAGCAGTTATTATAGCAATCAGCCCCAGCATTTT.

This clonotype has a count of ten or more. The chain has TRBV28 and TRBJ1-1, with TRBD1 matching 9 bases. The CDR3 sequence is 15 residues long. CDR1 is MDHEN, CDR2 SYDVKM, per germline. V trimming: 7 bases; J trimming: 5 bases; junction bases outside the gene matches: 11. The CDR3 spells CASNRPGTGSTEAFF. The DNA of the CDR3 is TGTGCCAGCAACCGACCAGGGACAGGGTCAACTGAAGCTTTCTTT.

V gene TRBV4-3 combines with J gene TRBJ2-3, with 7 bases identical to TRBD2. After removal of 2 bases from V and 3 bases from J, the junction contained 5 bases not matched to a gene. Germline V CDR1 and CDR2: LGHNA, YSLEER. The CDR3 runs to 15 residues. CDR3 sequence: CASSQSGDLTDTQYF. The CDR3 DNA follows: TGCGCCAGCAGCCAAAGCGGGGACTTGACAGATACGCAGTATTTT.

This clonotype was picked up many times. V gene TRBV20-1 combines with J gene TRBJ2-3, with 10 nucleotides matching TRBD2. CDR1 and CDR2 from the germline V gene are DFQATT and SNEGSKA (reference sequence). This CDR3 has 15 residues. Germline trimming cut 3 bases from V and 5 bases from J; bases unmatched to any gene: 8. The CDR3 region has the DNA TGCAGTGCTAGCCTTCTAGCGGGAGTCCTAGATACGCAGTATTTT. It translates to CSASLLAGVLDTQYF.

CDR3 sequence reads: CASRGDAGYGYTF. The CDR3 nucleotides are TGTGCCAGCAGGGGGGACGCTGGCTATGGCTACACCTTC. The rearrangement joins TRBV5-4 to TRBJ1-2; maybe TRBD1 (5 bases). Trimming cost V 5 bases and J 4 bases, with 12 bases left between them. In germline, CDR1 is SGHNT, CDR2 YYREEE (reference sequence). The CDR3 consists of 13 residues.

This CDR3 is CASKGTGWYQPQHF. The DNA for the CDR3 is TGTGCCAGCAAGGGGACAGGGTGGTATCAGCCCCAGCATTTT. The chain joins TRBV28 to TRBJ1-5; 9 bases are a match to TRBD1. Germline assignment: CDR1 MDHEN and CDR2 SYDVKM. CDR3 length equals 14 residues. The V segment lost 7 bases and the J segment 5 bases; nucleotides outside the gene matches: 6.

This clonotype was found many times. The chain is built from TRBV6-1 and TRBJ2-5, with TRBD1 identical over 9 bases. V was pared by 5 bases and J by 5 bases, with 9 bases of the junction left unmatched. Germline CDR1 and CDR2: MNHNS and SASEGT. The length of the CDR3 is 15 residues. CDR3 in amino acids: CASSPKDRGRETQYF. In DNA, the CDR3 is TGTGCCAGCAGTCCTAAGGACAGGGGTCGGGAGACCCAGTACTTC.

CDR3 region: CASSPLSDEQFF. The CDR3 bases are TGTGCCAGCAGCCCCCTTAGTGACGAGCAGTTCTTC. The genes are TRBV7-9 and TRBJ2-1; D gene ambiguous. The CDR3 extends over 12 amino acids. Germline V gene sequence: CDR1 SEHNR, CDR2 FQNEAQ (reference sequence). V lost 5 bases and J lost 10, with 12 bases in between.